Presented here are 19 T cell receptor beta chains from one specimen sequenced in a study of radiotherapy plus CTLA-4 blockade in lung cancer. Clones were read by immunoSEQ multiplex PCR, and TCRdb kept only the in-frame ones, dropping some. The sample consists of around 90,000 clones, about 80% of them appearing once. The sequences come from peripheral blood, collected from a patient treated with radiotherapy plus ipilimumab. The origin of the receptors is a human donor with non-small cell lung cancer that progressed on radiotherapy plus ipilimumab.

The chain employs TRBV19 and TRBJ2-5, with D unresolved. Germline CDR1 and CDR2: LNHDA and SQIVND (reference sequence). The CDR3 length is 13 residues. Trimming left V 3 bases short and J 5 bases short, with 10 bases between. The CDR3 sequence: CASSINPVETQYF. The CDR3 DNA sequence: TGTGCCAGTAGTATTAACCCGGTGGAGACCCAGTACTTC.

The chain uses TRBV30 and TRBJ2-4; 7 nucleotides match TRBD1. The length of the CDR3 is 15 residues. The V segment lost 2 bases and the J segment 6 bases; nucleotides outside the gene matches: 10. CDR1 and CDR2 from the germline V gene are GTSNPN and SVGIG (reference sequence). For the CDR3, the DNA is TGTGCCTGGAGTAATCGACAGGGTGGCTCAAACATTCAGTACTTC. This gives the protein CAWSNRQGGSNIQYF.

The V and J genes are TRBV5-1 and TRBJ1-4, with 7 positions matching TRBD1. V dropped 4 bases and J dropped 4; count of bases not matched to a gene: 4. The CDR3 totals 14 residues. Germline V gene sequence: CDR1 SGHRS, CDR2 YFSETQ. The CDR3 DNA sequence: TGCGCCAGCAGCGTGGGACAGAGTAATGAAAAACTGTTTTTT. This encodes CASSVGQSNEKLFF. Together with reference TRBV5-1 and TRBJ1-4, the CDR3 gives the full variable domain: KAGVTQTPRYLIKTRGQQVTLSCSPISGHRSVSWYQQTPGQGLQFLFEYFSETQRNKGNFPGRFSGRQFSNSRSEMNVSTLELGDSALYLCASSVGQSNEKLFFGSGTQLSVL.

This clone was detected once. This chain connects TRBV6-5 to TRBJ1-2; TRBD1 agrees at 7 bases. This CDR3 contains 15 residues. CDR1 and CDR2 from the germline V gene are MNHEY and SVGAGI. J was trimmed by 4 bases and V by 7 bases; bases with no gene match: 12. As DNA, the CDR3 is TGTGCCAGCACAGTCGGGGGGCAGGGGGGCTATGGCTACACCTTC. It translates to CASTVGGQGGYGYTF.

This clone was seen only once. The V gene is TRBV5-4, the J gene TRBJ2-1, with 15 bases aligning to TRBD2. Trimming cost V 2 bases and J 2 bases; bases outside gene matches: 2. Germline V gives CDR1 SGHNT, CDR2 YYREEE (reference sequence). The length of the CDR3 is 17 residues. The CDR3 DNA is TGTGCCAGCAGCTTAGGACTAGCGGGGGGGGCCTACAATGAGCAGTTCTTC. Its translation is CASSLGLAGGAYNEQFF.

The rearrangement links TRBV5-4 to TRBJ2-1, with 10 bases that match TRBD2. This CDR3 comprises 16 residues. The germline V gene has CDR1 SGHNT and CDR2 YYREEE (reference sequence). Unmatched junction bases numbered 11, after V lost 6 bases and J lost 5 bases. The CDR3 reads CASKINLAGVDNEQFF. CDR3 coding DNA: TGTGCCAGCAAAATAAACCTAGCGGGGGTCGACAATGAGCAGTTCTTC.

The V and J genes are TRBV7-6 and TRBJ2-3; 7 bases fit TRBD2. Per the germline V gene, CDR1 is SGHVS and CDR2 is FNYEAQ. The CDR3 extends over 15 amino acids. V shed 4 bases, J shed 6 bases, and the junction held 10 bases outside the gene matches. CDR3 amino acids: CASSSRGGWADTQYF. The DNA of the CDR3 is TGTGCCAGCAGCTCAAGGGGAGGGTGGGCTGATACGCAGTATTTT.

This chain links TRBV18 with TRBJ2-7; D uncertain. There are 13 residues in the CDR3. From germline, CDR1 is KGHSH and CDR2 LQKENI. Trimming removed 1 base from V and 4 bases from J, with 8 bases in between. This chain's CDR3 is CASSPRQEYEQYF. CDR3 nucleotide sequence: TGTGCCAGCTCACCACGTCAGGAGTACGAGCAGTACTTC.

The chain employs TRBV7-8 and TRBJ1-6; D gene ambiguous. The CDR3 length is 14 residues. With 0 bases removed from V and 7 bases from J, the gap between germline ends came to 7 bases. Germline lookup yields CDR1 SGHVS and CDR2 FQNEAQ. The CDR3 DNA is TGTGCCAGCAGCTTAGCGAGGGTCAATTCACCCCTCCACTTT. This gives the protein CASSLARVNSPLHF.

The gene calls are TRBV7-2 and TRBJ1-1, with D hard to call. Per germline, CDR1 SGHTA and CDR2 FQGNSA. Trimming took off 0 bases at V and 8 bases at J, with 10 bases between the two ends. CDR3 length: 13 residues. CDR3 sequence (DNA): TGTGCCAGCAGCTTAGCGCATGGGTCCGAAGCTTTCTTT. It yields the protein CASSLAHGSEAFF.

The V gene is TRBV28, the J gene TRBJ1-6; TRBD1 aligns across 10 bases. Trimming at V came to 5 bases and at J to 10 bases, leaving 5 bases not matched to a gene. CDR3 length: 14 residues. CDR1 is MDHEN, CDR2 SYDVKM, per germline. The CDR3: CASSPTGGGSPLHF. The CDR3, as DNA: TGTGCCAGCAGTCCGACAGGGGGCGGATCACCCCTCCACTTT.

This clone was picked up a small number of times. CDR3 sequence reads: CASSEGLALRYNEQFF. CDR3 DNA: TGTGCCAGCAGTGAAGGGCTAGCCCTAAGATACAATGAGCAGTTCTTC. The chain is built from TRBV6-1 and TRBJ2-1, with D possibly being TRBD2 (5 bases). This CDR3 comprises 16 residues. The germline V and J ends were trimmed by 1 base and 4 bases, with 14 bases remaining between them. CDR1 MNHNS and CDR2 SASEGT come from the germline V gene.

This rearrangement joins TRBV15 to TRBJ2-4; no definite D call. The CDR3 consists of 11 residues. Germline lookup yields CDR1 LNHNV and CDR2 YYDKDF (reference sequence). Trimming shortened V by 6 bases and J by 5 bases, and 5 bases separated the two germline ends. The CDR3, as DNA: TGTGCCACCAGTTCGCAAAACATTCAGTACTTC. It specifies CATSSQNIQYF. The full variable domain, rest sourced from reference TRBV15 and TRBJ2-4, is DAMVIQNPRYQVTQFGKPVTLSCSQTLNHNVMYWYQQKSSQAPKLLFHYYDKDFNNEADTPDNFQSRRPNTSFCFLDIRSPGLGDTAMYLCATSSQNIQYFGAGTRLSVL.

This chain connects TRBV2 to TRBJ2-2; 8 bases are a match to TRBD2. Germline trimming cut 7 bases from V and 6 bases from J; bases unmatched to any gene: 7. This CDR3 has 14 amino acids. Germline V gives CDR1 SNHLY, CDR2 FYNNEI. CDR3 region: CASKSGGAPGELFF. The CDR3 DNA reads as TGTGCCAGCAAATCGGGGGGGGCCCCCGGGGAGCTGTTTTTT.

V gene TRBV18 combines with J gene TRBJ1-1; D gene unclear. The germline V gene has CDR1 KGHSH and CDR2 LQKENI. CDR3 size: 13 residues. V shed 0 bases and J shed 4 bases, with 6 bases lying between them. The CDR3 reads CASSPPYATEAFF. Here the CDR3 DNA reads TGTGCCAGCTCACCACCCTATGCCACTGAAGCTTTCTTT.

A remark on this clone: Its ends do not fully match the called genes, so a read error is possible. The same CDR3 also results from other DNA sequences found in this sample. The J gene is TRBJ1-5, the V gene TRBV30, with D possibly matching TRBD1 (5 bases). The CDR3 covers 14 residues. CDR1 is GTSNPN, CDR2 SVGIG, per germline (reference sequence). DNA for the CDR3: TGTGCCTGGAGTCCAGGGCTACTCAATCAGCCTCAGCATTTT. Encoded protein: CAWSPGLLNQPQHF.

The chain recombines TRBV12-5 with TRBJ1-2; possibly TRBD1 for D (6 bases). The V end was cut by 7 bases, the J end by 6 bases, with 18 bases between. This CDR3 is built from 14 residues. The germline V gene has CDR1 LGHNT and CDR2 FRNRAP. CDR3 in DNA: TGTGCTAGTGCTCCCCTGCTAGGGGGTAATGGCTACACCTTC. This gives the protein CASAPLLGGNGYTF.

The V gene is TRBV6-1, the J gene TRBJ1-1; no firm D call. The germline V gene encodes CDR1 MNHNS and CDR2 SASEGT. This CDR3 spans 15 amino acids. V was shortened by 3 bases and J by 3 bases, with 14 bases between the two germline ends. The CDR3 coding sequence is TGTGCCAGCAGTGAGCGGGGTTGGAAAGACACTGAAGCTTTCTTT. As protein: CASSERGWKDTEAFF.

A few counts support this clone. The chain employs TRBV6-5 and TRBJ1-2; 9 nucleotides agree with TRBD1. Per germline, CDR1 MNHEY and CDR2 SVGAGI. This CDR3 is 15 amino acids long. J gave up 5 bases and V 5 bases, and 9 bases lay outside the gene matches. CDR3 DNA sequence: TGTGCCAGCAGTCCCGGACAGGGGCCTTCGTATGGCTACACCTTC. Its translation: CASSPGQGPSYGYTF.